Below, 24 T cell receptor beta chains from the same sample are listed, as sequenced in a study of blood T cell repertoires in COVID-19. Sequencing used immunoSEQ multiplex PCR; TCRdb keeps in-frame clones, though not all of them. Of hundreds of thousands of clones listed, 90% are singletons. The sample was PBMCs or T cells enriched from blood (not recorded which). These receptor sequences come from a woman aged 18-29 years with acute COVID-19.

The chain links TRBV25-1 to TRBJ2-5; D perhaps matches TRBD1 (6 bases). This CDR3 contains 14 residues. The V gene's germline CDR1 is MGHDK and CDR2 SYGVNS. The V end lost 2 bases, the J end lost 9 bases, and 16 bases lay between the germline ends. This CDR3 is CASSEIQGSGAQYF. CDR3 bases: TGTGCCAGCAGTGAAATACAGGGCTCTGGGGCCCAGTACTTC.

CDR3 DNA sequence: TGCGCCAGCAGCTTAAATAAGGACAGCTATAATTCACCCCTCCACTTT. Its translation is CASSLNKDSYNSPLHF. The chain joins TRBV5-1 to TRBJ1-6; possibly TRBD1 for D (6 bases). The CDR3 is 16 residues long. Trimming left V 2 bases short and J 3 bases short, with 12 bases between. Germline CDR1 SGHRS, CDR2 YFSETQ.

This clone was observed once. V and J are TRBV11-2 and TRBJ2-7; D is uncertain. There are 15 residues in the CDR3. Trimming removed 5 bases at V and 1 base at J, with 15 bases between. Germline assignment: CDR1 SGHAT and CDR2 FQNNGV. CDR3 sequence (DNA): TGTGCCAGCAGCGACCCGTTCCCCGGGTCCTACGAGCAGTACTTC. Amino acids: CASSDPFPGSYEQYF.

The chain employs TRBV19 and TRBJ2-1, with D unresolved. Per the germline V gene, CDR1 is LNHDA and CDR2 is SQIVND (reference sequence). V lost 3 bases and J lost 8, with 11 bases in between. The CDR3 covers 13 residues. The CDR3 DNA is TGTGCCAGTAGTATGAGGTTCCTCGATGAGCAGTTCTTC. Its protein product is CASSMRFLDEQFF. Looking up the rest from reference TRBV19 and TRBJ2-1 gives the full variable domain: DGGITQSPKYLFRKEGQNVTLSCEQNLNHDAMYWYRQDPGQGLRLIYYSQIVNDFQKGDIAEGYSVSREKKESFPLTVTSAQKNPTAFYLCASSMRFLDEQFFGPGTRLTVL.

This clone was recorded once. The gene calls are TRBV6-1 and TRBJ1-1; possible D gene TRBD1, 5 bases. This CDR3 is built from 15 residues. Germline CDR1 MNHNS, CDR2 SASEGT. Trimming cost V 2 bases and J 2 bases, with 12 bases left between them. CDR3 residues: CASSERQPLNTEAFF. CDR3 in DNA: TGTGCCAGCAGTGAACGACAGCCCTTAAACACTGAAGCTTTCTTT.

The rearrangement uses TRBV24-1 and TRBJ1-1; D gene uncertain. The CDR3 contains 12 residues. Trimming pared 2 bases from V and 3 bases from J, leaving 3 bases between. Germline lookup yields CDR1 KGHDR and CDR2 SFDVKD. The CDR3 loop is CATSDSDTEAFF. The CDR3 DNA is TGTGCCACCAGTGATTCGGACACTGAAGCTTTCTTT.

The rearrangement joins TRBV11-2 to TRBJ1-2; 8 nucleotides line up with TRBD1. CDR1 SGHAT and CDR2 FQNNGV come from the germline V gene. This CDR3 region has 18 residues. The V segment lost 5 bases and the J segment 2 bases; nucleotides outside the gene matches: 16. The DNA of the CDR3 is TGTGCCAGCAGCGAATCGCTACAGGGGGGCTTTATGAACTATGGCTACACCTTC. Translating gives CASSESLQGGFMNYGYTF.

The CDR3 nucleotides read TGTGCCAGCAGTCGGTGGCAGGGGAACACTGAAGCTTTCTTT. Protein sequence: CASSRWQGNTEAFF. The rearrangement uses TRBV28 and TRBJ1-1; a possible D gene is TRBD1 (5 bases). Trimming cost V 5 bases and J 1 base, with 11 bases left between them. The CDR3 runs to 14 residues. The V gene's germline CDR1 is MDHEN and CDR2 SYDVKM.

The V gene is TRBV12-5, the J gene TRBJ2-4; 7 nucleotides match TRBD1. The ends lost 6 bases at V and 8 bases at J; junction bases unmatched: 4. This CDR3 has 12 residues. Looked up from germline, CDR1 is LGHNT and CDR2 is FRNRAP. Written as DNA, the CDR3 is TGTGCTAGTGGAGGGACAGATGACATTCAGTACTTC. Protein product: CASGGTDDIQYF.

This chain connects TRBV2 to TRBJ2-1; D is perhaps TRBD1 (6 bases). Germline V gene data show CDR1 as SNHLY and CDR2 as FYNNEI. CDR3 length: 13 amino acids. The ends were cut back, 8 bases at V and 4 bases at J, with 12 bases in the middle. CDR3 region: CASGQQMYNEQFF. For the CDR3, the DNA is TGTGCCAGCGGACAGCAAATGTACAATGAGCAGTTCTTC.

CDR3 amino acids: CASSWGGTNEKLFF. The CDR3 DNA reads TGTGCCAGCAGCTGGGGGGGAACTAATGAAAAACTGTTTTTT. The chain has TRBV28 and TRBJ1-4, with D maybe TRBD1 (5 bases). V was trimmed by 6 bases and J by 1 base, leaving 9 bases between them. Germline loops: CDR1 MDHEN, CDR2 SYDVKM. The CDR3 covers 14 residues. Complete variable domain (other parts from reference TRBV28 and TRBJ1-4): DVKVTQSSRYLVKRTGEKVFLECVQDMDHENMFWYRQDPGLGLRLIYFSYDVKMKEKGDIPEGYSVSREKKERFSLILESASTNQTSMYLCASSWGGTNEKLFFGSGTQLSVL.

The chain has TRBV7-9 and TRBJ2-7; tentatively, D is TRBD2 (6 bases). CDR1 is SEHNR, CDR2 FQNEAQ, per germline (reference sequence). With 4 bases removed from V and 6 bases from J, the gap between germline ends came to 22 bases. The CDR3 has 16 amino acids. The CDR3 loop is CASSSPPGLPTGEQYF. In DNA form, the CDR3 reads TGTGCCAGCAGCTCGCCGCCGGGACTCCCGACGGGCGAGCAGTACTTC. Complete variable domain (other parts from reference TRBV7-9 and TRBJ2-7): DTGVSQNPRHKITKRGQNVTFRCDPISEHNRLYWYRQTLGQGPEFLTYFQNEAQLEKSRLLSDRFSAERPKGSFSTLEIQRTEQGDSAMYLCASSSPPGLPTGEQYFGPGTRLTVT.

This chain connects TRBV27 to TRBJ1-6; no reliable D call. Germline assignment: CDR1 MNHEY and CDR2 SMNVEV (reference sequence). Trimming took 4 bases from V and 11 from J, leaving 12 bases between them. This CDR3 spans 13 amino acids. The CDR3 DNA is TGTGCCAGCAGTTCGTGGCGGTCCCCACCCCTCCACTTT. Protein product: CASSSWRSPPLHF.

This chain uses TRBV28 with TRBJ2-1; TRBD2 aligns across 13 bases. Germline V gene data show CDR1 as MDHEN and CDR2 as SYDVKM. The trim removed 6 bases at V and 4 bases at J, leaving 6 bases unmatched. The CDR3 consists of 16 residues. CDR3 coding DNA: TGTGCCAGCAGCCCTCCGACTAGCGGGAGGTACAATGAGCAGTTCTTC. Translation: CASSPPTSGRYNEQFF. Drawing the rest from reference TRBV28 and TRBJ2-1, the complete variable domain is DVKVTQSSRYLVKRTGEKVFLECVQDMDHENMFWYRQDPGLGLRLIYFSYDVKMKEKGDIPEGYSVSREKKERFSLILESASTNQTSMYLCASSPPTSGRYNEQFFGPGTRLTVL.

The CDR3 spells CASSSSRSTAHTGELFF. CDR3 DNA sequence: TGTGCCAGCAGCAGCTCCAGATCGACAGCACACACCGGGGAGCTGTTTTTT. This rearrangement joins TRBV21-1 to TRBJ2-2; the DNA was not used to check the table's D call, TRBD1. TRBV21-1 is a pseudogene segment. CDR3 length: 17 residues.

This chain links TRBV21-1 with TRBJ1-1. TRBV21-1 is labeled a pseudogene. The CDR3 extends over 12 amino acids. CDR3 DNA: TGTGCCAGCAATCGGCGGGACACTGAAGCTTTCTTT. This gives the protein CASNRRDTEAFF.

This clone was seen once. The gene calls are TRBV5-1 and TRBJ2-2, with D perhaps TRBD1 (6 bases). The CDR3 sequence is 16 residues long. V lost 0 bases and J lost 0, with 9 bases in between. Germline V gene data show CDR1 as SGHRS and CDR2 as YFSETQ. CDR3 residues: CASSLVAGANTGELFF. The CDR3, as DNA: TGCGCCAGCAGCTTGGTGGCAGGGGCGAACACCGGGGAGCTGTTTTTT.

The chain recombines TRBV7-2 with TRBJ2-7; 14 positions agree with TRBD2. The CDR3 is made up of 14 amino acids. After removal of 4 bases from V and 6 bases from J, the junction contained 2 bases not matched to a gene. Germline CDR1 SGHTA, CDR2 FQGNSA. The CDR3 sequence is CASSSGTSGSEQYF. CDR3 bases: TGTGCCAGCAGCTCTGGGACTAGCGGGAGCGAGCAGTACTTC.

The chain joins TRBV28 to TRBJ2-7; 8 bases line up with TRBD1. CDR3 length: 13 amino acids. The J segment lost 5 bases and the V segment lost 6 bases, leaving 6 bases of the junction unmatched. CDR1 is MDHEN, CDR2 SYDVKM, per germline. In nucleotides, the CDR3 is TGTGCCAGCAGACTGACAGGGGTGGACGAGCAGTACTTC. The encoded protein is CASRLTGVDEQYF.

This CDR3 is CASSPDRYYEQYF. CDR3 in DNA: TGTGCCAGCTCACCCGACAGATACTACGAGCAGTACTTC. V and J are TRBV18 and TRBJ2-7; possible D gene TRBD1, 5 bases. Germline V CDR1 and CDR2: KGHSH, LQKENI. This CDR3 region has 13 residues. Trimming removed 3 bases at V and 3 bases at J, with 9 bases between.

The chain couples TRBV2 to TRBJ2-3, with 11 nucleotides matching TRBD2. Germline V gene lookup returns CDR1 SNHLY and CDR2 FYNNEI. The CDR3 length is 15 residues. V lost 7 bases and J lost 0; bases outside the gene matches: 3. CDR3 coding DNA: TGTGCCAGCACGGGACTAGCGGCTAGCACAGATACGCAGTATTTT. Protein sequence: CASTGLAASTDTQYF.

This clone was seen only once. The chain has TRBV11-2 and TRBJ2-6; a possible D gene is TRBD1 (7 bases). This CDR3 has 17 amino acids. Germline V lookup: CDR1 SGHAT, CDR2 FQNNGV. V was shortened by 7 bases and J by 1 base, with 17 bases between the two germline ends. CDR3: CASTFHQGGSGANVLTF. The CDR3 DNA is TGTGCCAGCACCTTCCACCAGGGGGGTTCTGGGGCCAACGTCCTGACTTTC. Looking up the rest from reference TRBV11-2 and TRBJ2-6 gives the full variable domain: EAGVAQSPRYKIIEKRQSVAFWCNPISGHATLYWYQQILGQGPKLLIQFQNNGVVDDSQLPKDRFSAERLKGVDSTLKIQPAKLEDSAVYLCASTFHQGGSGANVLTFGAGSRLTVL.

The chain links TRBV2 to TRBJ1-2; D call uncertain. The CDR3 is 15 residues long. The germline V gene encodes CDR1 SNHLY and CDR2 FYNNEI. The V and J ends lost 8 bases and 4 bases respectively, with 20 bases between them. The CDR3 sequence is CASGTDTSWVYGYTF. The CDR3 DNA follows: TGTGCCAGCGGCACCGACACCTCGTGGGTCTATGGCTACACCTTC.

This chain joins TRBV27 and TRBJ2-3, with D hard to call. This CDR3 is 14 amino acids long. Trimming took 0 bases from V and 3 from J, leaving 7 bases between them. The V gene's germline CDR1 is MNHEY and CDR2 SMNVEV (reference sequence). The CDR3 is CASSLSLRTDTQYF. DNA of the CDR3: TGTGCCAGCAGTTTATCACTAAGAACAGATACGCAGTATTTT.